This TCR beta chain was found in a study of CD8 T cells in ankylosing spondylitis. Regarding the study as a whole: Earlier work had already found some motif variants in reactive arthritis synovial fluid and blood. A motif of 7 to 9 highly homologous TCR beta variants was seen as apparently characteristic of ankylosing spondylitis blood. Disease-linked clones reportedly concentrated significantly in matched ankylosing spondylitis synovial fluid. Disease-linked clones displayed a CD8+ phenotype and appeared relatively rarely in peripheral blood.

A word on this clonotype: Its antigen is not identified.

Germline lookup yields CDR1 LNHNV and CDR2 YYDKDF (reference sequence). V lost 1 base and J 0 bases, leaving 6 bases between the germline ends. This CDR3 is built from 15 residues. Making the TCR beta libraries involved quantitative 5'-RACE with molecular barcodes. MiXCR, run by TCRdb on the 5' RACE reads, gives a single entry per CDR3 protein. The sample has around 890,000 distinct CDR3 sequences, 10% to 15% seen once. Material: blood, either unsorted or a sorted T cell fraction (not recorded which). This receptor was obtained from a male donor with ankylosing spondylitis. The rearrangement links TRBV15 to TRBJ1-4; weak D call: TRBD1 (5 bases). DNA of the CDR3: TGTGCCACCAGCAGAGGGGGCTCAACTAATGAAAAACTGTTTTTT. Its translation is CATSRGGSTNEKLFF.